These 31 T cell receptor beta chains were sequenced from one sample in a study of blood T cell repertoires in COVID-19. Sequenced by immunoSEQ multiplex PCR; TCRdb stores in-frame clones only, minus some. The table shows over 150,000 clones, with 80% to 90% occurring only once. Sequencing was performed on peripheral blood. These receptors originate from a human donor in a cohort sampled during active COVID-19.

In this sample, this clone turned up once. The chain couples TRBV5-1 to TRBJ1-1; D is uncertain. This CDR3 is 15 amino acids long. Germline V lookup: CDR1 SGHRS, CDR2 YFSETQ. Trimming pared 2 bases from V and 1 base from J, leaving 12 bases between. CDR3 DNA sequence: TGCGCCAGCAGCTTCTCCGGGAGGTGGAACACTGAAGCTTTCTTT. Protein: CASSFSGRWNTEAFF.

This clone was counted a single time. The chain's CDR3 is CASSPGQTREKLFF. Written as DNA, the CDR3 is TGTGCCAGCAGCCCCGGACAGACCCGCGAAAAACTGTTTTTT. The rearrangement joins TRBV9 to TRBJ1-4; D possibly corresponds to TRBD1 (6 bases). This CDR3 contains 14 residues. Germline V gene data show CDR1 as SGDLS and CDR2 as YYNGEE. V was pared by 4 bases and J by 8 bases, with 15 bases between. The full variable domain, completed using reference TRBV9 and TRBJ1-4, is DSGVTQTPKHLITATGQRVTLRCSPRSGDLSVYWYQQSLDQGLQFLIQYYNGEERAKGNILERFSAQQFPDLHSELNLSSLELGDSALYFCASSPGQTREKLFFGSGTQLSVL.

The rearrangement joins TRBV6-2 or TRBV6-3 to TRBJ1-2; a weak D match, TRBD1 (5 bases). The V gene's germline CDR1 is MNHEY and CDR2 SVGEGT. The CDR3 is 15 amino acids. The V and J ends lost 2 bases and 1 base respectively, with 11 bases between them. For the CDR3, the DNA is TGTGCCAGCAGTTACGGACATTCTCTTAACTATGGCTACACCTTC. Residues: CASSYGHSLNYGYTF.

The J gene is TRBJ1-5, the V gene TRBV5-4; D possibly corresponds to TRBD1 (5 bases). V was shortened by 3 bases and J by 7 bases, with 11 bases between the two germline ends. The V gene's germline CDR1 is SGHNT and CDR2 YYREEE (reference sequence). This CDR3 is 13 amino acids long. In nucleotides, the CDR3 is TGTGCCAGCAGCTCGGGTGGGGCGCAGCCCCAGCATTTT. Protein sequence: CASSSGGAQPQHF.

This clone occurred once. This chain connects TRBV3-1 (or the pseudogene TRBV3-2) to TRBJ2-2; TRBD2 might be the D (6 bases). Trimming left V 1 base short and J 2 bases short, with 11 bases between. The CDR3 covers 16 residues. From germline, CDR1 is LGHDT and CDR2 YNNKEL (reference sequence). The chain's CDR3 is CASSQGVRGNTGELFF. In DNA, the CDR3 is TGTGCCAGCAGCCAAGGGGTGCGGGGAAACACCGGGGAGCTGTTTTTT.

CDR3 sequence (DNA): TGCGCCAGCAGCTTGTATTCTAGCGGGAGGGAAATGAACACCGGGGAGCTGTTTTTT. It codes for CASSLYSSGREMNTGELFF. The chain links TRBV5-1 to TRBJ2-2; 12 bases are a match to TRBD2. Germline CDR1 is SGHRS and CDR2 is YFSETQ. The CDR3 runs 19 residues. V was pared by 1 base and J by 1 base, with 8 bases of the junction left unmatched.

The rearrangement links TRBV6-6 to TRBJ2-5, with D uncertain. Germline CDR1 reads MNHNY; CDR2 reads SVGAGI (reference sequence). V was cut by 5 bases and J by 3 bases, with 7 bases left in between. The CDR3 has 12 residues. CDR3 in amino acids: CASSKQKETQYF. The CDR3 coding sequence is TGTGCCAGCAGTAAACAAAAAGAGACCCAGTACTTC.

The gene calls are TRBV9 and TRBJ2-1; 10 nucleotides match TRBD2. Germline-derived CDR1 and CDR2 are SGDLS and YYNGEE. The V segment lost 4 bases and the J segment 5 bases; nucleotides outside the gene matches: 6. The CDR3 runs to 15 residues. CDR3 residues: CASSPTSGNNNEQFF. As DNA, the CDR3 is TGTGCCAGCAGCCCCACTAGCGGGAATAACAATGAGCAGTTCTTC.

The table lists this clone with a few counts. The rearrangement links TRBV7-9 to TRBJ2-6; the match to TRBD1 covers 8 bases. The germline gives CDR1 SEHNR, CDR2 FQNEAQ (reference sequence). V lost 3 bases to trimming and J lost 2 bases; unmatched junction nucleotides: 12. CDR3 size: 19 residues. The CDR3 protein is CASSFGRDRRGTGANVLTF. For the CDR3, the DNA is TGTGCCAGCAGCTTTGGCCGGGACAGGAGGGGGACTGGGGCCAACGTCCTGACTTTC.

This clone was seen a handful of times. The rearrangement joins TRBV28 to TRBJ2-7, with D perhaps matching TRBD1 (5 bases). Germline loops: CDR1 MDHEN, CDR2 SYDVKM. This CDR3 comprises 13 residues. V was pared by 3 bases and J by 5 bases, with 11 bases between. This CDR3 is CASSFTGQHEQYF. CDR3 coding DNA: TGTGCCAGCAGTTTTACAGGCCAACACGAGCAGTACTTC.

This clone appeared a few times. The chain employs TRBV5-1 and TRBJ2-7, with 7 bases identical to TRBD1. CDR3 length: 13 residues. Trimming cost V 4 bases and J 3 bases; bases outside gene matches: 4. Germline lookup yields CDR1 SGHRS and CDR2 YFSETQ. CDR3 sequence: CASSQGQFYEQYF. CDR3 nucleotide sequence: TGCGCCAGCAGCCAGGGACAGTTCTACGAGCAGTACTTC.

The chain carries TRBV4-1 and TRBJ2-7, with TRBD2 matching 13 bases. V shed 6 bases and J 5 bases; nucleotides not matched to a gene: 7. Germline V gene lookup returns CDR1 MGHRA and CDR2 YSYEKL. This CDR3 has 15 amino acids. The CDR3 here is CASRKLAGGPHEQYF. The CDR3 DNA follows: TGCGCCAGCAGGAAACTAGCGGGAGGGCCCCACGAGCAGTACTTC.

The V gene is TRBV7-9, the J gene TRBJ2-2; possible D gene TRBD2, 5 bases. CDR3 length: 11 residues. Germline lookup yields CDR1 SEHNR and CDR2 FQNEAQ (reference sequence). Trimming removed 6 bases at V and 14 bases at J, with 13 bases between. The CDR3, as DNA: TGTGCCAGCAGTTTCTGGCGGGTTCTGTTTTTT. As protein: CASSFWRVLFF.

The chain joins TRBV2 to TRBJ2-7, with a weak D call TRBD1 (6 bases). The CDR3 length is 15 residues. V was trimmed by 3 bases and J by 1 base, leaving 13 bases between them. Germline V gene lookup returns CDR1 SNHLY and CDR2 FYNNEI. In DNA, the CDR3 is TGTGCCAGCAGTGAGTTCACAGGGTGGTCCTACGAGCAGTACTTC. Protein sequence: CASSEFTGWSYEQYF.

The V gene is TRBV7-2, the J gene TRBJ2-7, with a tentative D call TRBD2 (7 bases). The CDR3 runs to 14 residues. Germline V gene data show CDR1 as SGHTA and CDR2 as FQGNSA. V lost 6 bases to trimming and J lost 7 bases, with 19 bases between them. This CDR3 is CASRGGQGSKEQYF. CDR3 bases: TGTGCCAGCAGGGGGGGGCAGGGGAGTAAAGAGCAGTACTTC.

The J gene is TRBJ1-3, the V gene TRBV6-6; 7 bases agree with TRBD1. This CDR3 spans 12 amino acids. Germline V CDR1 and CDR2: MNHNY, SVGAGI (reference sequence). The CDR3 spells CATSGGGNTIYF. The CDR3, as DNA: TGTGCAACCTCAGGGGGGGGAAACACCATATATTTT.

The V gene is TRBV10-3, the J gene TRBJ2-5; no clear D gene. Trimming took 2 bases from V and 1 from J, leaving 8 bases between them. Germline lookup yields CDR1 ENHRY and CDR2 SYGVKD. There are 14 residues in the CDR3. In nucleotides, the CDR3 is TGTGCCATCAGTGAGAATCGAGCCCAAGAGACCCAGTACTTC. Its translation is CAISENRAQETQYF.

The V gene is TRBV2, the J gene TRBJ1-5, with 7 bases lining up with TRBD1. Trimming at V came to 5 bases and at J to 3 bases, leaving 7 bases not matched to a gene. Germline V gives CDR1 SNHLY, CDR2 FYNNEI. The CDR3 contains 15 residues. In DNA form, the CDR3 reads TGTGCCAGCAGTAAACAGGGGCCCCCCAATCAGCCCCAGCATTTT. Its translation is CASSKQGPPNQPQHF.

This rearrangement joins TRBV18 to TRBJ1-3; TRBD1 agrees at 7 bases. V shed 4 bases, J shed 0 bases, and the junction held 3 bases outside the gene matches. Germline CDR1 and CDR2: KGHSH and LQKENI. The CDR3 is 15 residues long. DNA of the CDR3: TGTGCCAGCTCACTACAGGGGACCTCTGGAAACACCATATATTTT. Translating gives CASSLQGTSGNTIYF. The variable domain in full, with the rest retrieved from reference TRBV18 and TRBJ1-3, is NAGVMQNPRHLVRRRGQEARLRCSPMKGHSHVYWYRQLPEEGLKFMVYLQKENIIDESGMPKERFSAEFPKEGPSILRIQQVVRGDSAAYFCASSLQGTSGNTIYFGEGSWLTVV.

V is TRBV6-5 and J is TRBJ2-5; 9 bases fit TRBD2. This CDR3 is 15 amino acids long. Germline V gives CDR1 MNHEY, CDR2 SVGAGI. The junction had 7 bases not matched to a gene; V was cut back by 4 bases and J by 4 bases. The CDR3: CASSLDSGSAETQYF. In DNA, the CDR3 is TGTGCCAGCAGTTTAGATAGCGGGAGCGCAGAGACCCAGTACTTC.

The rearrangement joins TRBV2 to TRBJ1-6, with a weak D call TRBD1 (5 bases). Trimming took off 3 bases at V and 2 bases at J, with 8 bases between the two ends. The CDR3 is 15 residues long. Per the germline V gene, CDR1 is SNHLY and CDR2 is FYNNEI. CDR3 loop: CASSDDSTYNSPLHF. CDR3 DNA: TGTGCCAGCAGTGACGACAGTACCTATAATTCACCCCTCCACTTT.

The genes are TRBV7-9 and TRBJ1-1; D not certain. Trimming removed 4 bases from V and 5 bases from J, with 8 bases in between. This CDR3 has 12 residues. Germline CDR1 and CDR2: SEHNR and FQNEAQ (reference sequence). The CDR3 loop reads CASSSPRTEAFF. As DNA, the CDR3 is TGTGCCAGCAGCTCACCTCGGACTGAAGCTTTCTTT. The variable domain in full, with the rest retrieved from reference TRBV7-9 and TRBJ1-1, is DTGVSQNPRHKITKRGQNVTFRCDPISEHNRLYWYRQTLGQGPEFLTYFQNEAQLEKSRLLSDRFSAERPKGSFSTLEIQRTEQGDSAMYLCASSSPRTEAFFGQGTRLTVV.

This clone appeared a few times. The rearrangement uses TRBV9 and TRBJ1-5; D may be TRBD1 (6 bases). V lost 3 bases and J 0 bases, leaving 10 bases between the germline ends. The germline V gene has CDR1 SGDLS and CDR2 YYNGEE. This CDR3 has 15 amino acids. The CDR3 DNA follows: TGTGCCAGCAGCGACGGACAGTATAGCAATCAGCCCCAGCATTTT. Translating it yields CASSDGQYSNQPQHF.

The chain joins TRBV27 to TRBJ2-7; 10 bases fit TRBD2. CDR1 is MNHEY and CDR2 is SMNVEV in the germline V gene (reference sequence). There are 15 residues in the CDR3. V lost 6 bases, J lost 3 bases, and 8 bases stayed unmatched. CDR3 protein: CASRLGTSDYYEQYF. In nucleotides, the CDR3 is TGTGCCAGCAGACTCGGGACTAGCGATTACTACGAGCAGTACTTC.

This chain uses TRBV21-1 with TRBJ2-3; TRBD1, the D gene given by the table, was not confirmed from the DNA. TRBV21-1 has pseudogene status. This CDR3 comprises 18 residues. CDR3 loop: CASSKVPTGSLPDTTQYF. The DNA of the CDR3 is TGTGCCAGCAGCAAAGTTCCGACAGGGTCCCTCCCAGATACTACGCAGTATTTT.

Details on this clone: Germline is not matched at one junction end, which may reflect a read error. The chain recombines TRBV28 with TRBJ1-6; D is uncertain. Per germline, CDR1 MDHEN and CDR2 SYDVKM. This CDR3 spans 17 amino acids. The CDR3 sequence is CASSPTLTSSYNLPLHF. The CDR3 coding sequence is TGTGCCAGCAGTCCCACCCTCACGAGCTCCTATAATTTACCCCTCCACTTT.

This rearrangement joins TRBV5-1 to TRBJ2-2; no clear D gene. The CDR3 totals 12 residues. CDR1 is SGHRS, CDR2 YFSETQ, per germline. V was shortened by 3 bases and J by 9 bases, with 9 bases between the two germline ends. This CDR3 is CASSSYVRELFF. The CDR3 bases are TGCGCCAGCAGCTCCTACGTCAGGGAGCTGTTTTTT.

This chain links TRBV27 with TRBJ2-7; 7 bases fit TRBD1. Germline V gene data show CDR1 as MNHEY and CDR2 as SMNVEV (reference sequence). This CDR3 spans 16 amino acids. V trimming: 5 bases; J trimming: 2 bases; junction bases outside the gene matches: 12. CDR3 in DNA: TGTGCCAGCAGTGCAAGCCTAGGGACAGTGGCCTACGAGCAGTACTTC. Its protein is CASSASLGTVAYEQYF.

CDR3 in DNA: TGTGCCAGCAGCTTAATGGCGAGGGCGGAAGAGCAGTACTTC. Translation: CASSLMARAEEQYF. The rearrangement joins TRBV7-2 to TRBJ2-7, with D possibly being TRBD2 (5 bases). This CDR3 contains 14 residues. The V end was cut by 2 bases, the J end by 7 bases, with 15 bases between. The germline CDR1 and CDR2 sequences are SGHTA and FQGNSA.

This chain uses TRBV2 with TRBJ2-6, with a possible D match to TRBD1 (8 bases). CDR3 length: 19 residues. V was pared by 6 bases and J by 0 bases, with 21 bases between. Germline V gene sequence: CDR1 SNHLY, CDR2 FYNNEI. The CDR3 DNA reads TGTGCCAGCAGCGGGGGGAGGACAGGGCTCCGCTCTGGGGCCAACGTCCTGACTTTC. Protein sequence: CASSGGRTGLRSGANVLTF.

The J gene is TRBJ2-7, the V gene TRBV28; the match to TRBD1 covers 11 bases. There are 13 residues in the CDR3. The V gene's germline CDR1 is MDHEN and CDR2 SYDVKM. With 6 bases clipped from V and 4 bases from J, the junction kept 2 bases outside the gene matches. This chain's CDR3 is CASRDRGRYEQYF. In DNA, the CDR3 is TGTGCCAGCAGGGACAGGGGGCGTTACGAGCAGTACTTC.